Each of the 2 T cell receptor beta chains below was sequenced from the same sample in a study of T cells in women clearing cervical HPV infection. Measured with immunoSEQ multiplex PCR; TCRdb has only the in-frame clones, and not every one. Recorded here are over 35,000 clones; the top ten clones represent 35%. Specimen: blood buffy coat. The origin of the receptors is a woman aged 18 to 75 with a cervical HPV16 infection that either progressed to CIN3+ or cleared (not recorded which).

Regarding this clone: The read halts 3 residues ahead of the CDR3 end, with the missing end drawn from the germline J gene. The chain links TRBV9 to TRBJ2-1; 12 nucleotides line up with TRBD2. J gave up 1 base and V 0 bases, and 5 bases lay outside the gene matches. The CDR3 sequence is 18 residues long. CDR1 and CDR2 (germline): SGDLS, YYNGEE. The CDR3 sequence: CASSVDPSGRGSYNEQFF. Incomplete CDR3 DNA: TGTGCCAGCAGCGTAGATCCTAGCGGGAGGGGATCCTACAATGAG.

In the case of this clone: The CDR3 end lies 3 residues beyond the end of the read and is filled in from the germline J gene. J is TRBJ1-6 and V is TRBV5-1; D is unclear. The ends were cut back, 5 bases at V and 5 bases at J, with 5 bases in the middle. CDR3 length equals 12 residues. Germline V CDR1 and CDR2: SGHRS, YFSETQ. CDR3: CASRRDNSPLHF. The sequenced CDR3 bases are TGCGCCAGCAGGCGGGATAATTCACCC. The entire variable domain, with the rest obtained from reference TRBV5-1 and TRBJ1-6, is as follows: KAGVTQTPRYLIKTRGQQVTLSCSPISGHRSVSWYQQTPGQGLQFLFEYFSETQRNKGNFPGRFSGRQFSNSRSEMNVSTLELGDSALYLCASRRDNSPLHFGNGTRLTVT.